This TCR beta chain was sequenced in a study of identifying expanded T cells in peripheral blood. Sequenced by immunoSEQ multiplex PCR; TCRdb stores in-frame clones only, minus some. The sample lists about 98,000 clones, approximately 89% occurring once. The CDR3 is made up of 13 amino acids. The V end was cut by 6 bases, the J end by 6 bases, with 13 bases between. The germline gives CDR1 SGHDN, CDR2 FVKESK. This receptor was identified in a person between 18 and 69 years old in good health. This chain connects TRBV14 to TRBJ2-3, with a possible D match to TRBD1 (6 bases). Source material: blood. The CDR3 loop is CASSLGTFDTQYF. Written as DNA, the CDR3 is TGTGCCAGCAGTCTAGGGACATTTGATACGCAGTATTTT.